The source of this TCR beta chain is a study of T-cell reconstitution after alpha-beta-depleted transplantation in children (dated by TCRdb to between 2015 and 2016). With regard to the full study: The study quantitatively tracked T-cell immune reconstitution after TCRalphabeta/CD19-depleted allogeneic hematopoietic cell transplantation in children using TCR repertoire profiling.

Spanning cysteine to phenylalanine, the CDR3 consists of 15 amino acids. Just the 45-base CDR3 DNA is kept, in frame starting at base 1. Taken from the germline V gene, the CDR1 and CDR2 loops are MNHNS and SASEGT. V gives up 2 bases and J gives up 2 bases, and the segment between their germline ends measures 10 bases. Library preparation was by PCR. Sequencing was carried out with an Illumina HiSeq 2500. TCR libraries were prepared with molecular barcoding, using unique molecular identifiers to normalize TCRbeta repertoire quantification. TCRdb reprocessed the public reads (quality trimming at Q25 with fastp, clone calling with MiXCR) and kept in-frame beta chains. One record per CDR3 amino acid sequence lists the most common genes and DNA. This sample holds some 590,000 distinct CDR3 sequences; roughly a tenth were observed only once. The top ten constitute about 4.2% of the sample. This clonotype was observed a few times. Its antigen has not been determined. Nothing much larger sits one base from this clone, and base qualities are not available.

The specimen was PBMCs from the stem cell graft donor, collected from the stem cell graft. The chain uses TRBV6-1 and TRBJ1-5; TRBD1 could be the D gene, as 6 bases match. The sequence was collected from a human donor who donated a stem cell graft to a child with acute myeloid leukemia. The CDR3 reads CASSESGGGNQPQHF. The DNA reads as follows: TGTGCCAGCAGTGAATCCGGGGGCGGCAATCAGCCCCAGCATTTT.